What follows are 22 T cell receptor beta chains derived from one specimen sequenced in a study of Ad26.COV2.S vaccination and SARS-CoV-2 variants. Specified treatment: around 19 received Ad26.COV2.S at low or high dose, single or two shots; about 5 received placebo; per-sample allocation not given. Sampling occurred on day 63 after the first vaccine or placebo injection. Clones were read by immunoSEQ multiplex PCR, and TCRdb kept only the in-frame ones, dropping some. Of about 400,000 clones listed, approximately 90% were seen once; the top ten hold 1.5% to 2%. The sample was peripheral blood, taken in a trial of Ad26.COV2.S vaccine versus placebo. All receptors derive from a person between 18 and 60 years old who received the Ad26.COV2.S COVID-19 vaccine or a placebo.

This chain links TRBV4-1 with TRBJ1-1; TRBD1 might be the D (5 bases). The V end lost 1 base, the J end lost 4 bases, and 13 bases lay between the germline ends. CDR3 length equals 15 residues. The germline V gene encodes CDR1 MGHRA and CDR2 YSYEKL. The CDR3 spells CASSQVGGSGTEAFF. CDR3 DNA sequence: TGCGCCAGCAGCCAAGTCGGGGGGTCCGGCACTGAAGCTTTCTTT.

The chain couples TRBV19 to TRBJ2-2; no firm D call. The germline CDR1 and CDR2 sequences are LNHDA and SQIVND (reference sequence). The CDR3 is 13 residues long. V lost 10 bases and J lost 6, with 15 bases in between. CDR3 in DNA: TGTGCCACCAGTCCCGCGTCGGCCGGGGAGCTGTTTTTT. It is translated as CATSPASAGELFF. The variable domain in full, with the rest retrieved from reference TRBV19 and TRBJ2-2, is DGGITQSPKYLFRKEGQNVTLSCEQNLNHDAMYWYRQDPGQGLRLIYYSQIVNDFQKGDIAEGYSVSREKKESFPLTVTSAQKNPTAFYLCATSPASAGELFFGEGSRLTVL.

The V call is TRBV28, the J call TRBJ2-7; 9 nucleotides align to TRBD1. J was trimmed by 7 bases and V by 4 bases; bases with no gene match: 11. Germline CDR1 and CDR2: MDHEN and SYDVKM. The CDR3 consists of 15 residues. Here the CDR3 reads CASSSPGTGLREQYF. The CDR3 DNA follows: TGTGCCAGCAGTTCTCCTGGGACAGGGTTGAGGGAGCAGTACTTC.

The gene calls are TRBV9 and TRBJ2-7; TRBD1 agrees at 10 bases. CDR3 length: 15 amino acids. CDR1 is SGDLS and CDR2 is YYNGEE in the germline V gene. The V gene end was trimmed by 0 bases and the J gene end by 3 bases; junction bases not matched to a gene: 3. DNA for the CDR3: TGTGCCAGCAGCGTAGGGACAGGGGGGAACTACGAGCAGTACTTC. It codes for CASSVGTGGNYEQYF.

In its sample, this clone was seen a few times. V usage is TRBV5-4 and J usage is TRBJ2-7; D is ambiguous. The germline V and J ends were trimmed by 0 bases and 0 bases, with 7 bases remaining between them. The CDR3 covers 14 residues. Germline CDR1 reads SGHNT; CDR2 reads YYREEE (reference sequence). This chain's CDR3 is CASSLVGPSYEQYF. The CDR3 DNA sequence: TGTGCCAGCAGCTTGGTCGGGCCCTCCTACGAGCAGTACTTC.

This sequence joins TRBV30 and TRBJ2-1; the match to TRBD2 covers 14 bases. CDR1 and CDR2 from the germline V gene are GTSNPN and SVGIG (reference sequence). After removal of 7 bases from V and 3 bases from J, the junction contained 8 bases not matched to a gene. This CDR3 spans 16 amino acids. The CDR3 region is CASSLGTSGGYNEQFF. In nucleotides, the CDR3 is TGTGCCTCCTCACTAGGGACTAGCGGGGGCTACAATGAGCAGTTCTTC. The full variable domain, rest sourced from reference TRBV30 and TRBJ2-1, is SQTIHQWPATLVQPVGSPLSLECTVEGTSNPNLYWYRQAAGRGLQLLFYSVGIGQISSEVPQNLSASRPQDRQFILSSKKLLLSDSGFYLCASSLGTSGGYNEQFFGPGTRLTVL.

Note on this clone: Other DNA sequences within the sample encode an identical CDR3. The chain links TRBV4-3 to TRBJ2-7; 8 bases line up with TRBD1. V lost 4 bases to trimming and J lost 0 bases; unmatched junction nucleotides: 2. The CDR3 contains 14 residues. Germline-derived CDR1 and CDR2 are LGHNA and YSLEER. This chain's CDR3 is CASSPGQGSYEQYF. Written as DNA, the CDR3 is TGCGCCAGCAGCCCCGGACAGGGCTCCTACGAGCAGTACTTC.

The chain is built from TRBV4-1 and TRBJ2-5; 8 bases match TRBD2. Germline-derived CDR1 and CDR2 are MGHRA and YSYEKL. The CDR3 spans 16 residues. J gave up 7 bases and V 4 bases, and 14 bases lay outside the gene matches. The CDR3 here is CASSPVGRGDFGTQYF. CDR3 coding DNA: TGCGCCAGCAGCCCAGTTGGGCGGGGGGATTTCGGGACCCAGTACTTC.

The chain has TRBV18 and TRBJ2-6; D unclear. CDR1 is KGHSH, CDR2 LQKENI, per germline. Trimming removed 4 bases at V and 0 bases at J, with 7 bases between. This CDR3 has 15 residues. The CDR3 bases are TGTGCCAGCTCACTACGGATCTCTGGGGCCAACGTCCTGACTTTC. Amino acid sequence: CASSLRISGANVLTF.

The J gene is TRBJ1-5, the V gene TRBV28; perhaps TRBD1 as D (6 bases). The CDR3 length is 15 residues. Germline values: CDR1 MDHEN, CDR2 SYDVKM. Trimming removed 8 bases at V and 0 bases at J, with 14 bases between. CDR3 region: CASRTVLHSNQPQHF. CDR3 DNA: TGTGCCAGCCGGACAGTGCTCCATAGCAATCAGCCCCAGCATTTT.

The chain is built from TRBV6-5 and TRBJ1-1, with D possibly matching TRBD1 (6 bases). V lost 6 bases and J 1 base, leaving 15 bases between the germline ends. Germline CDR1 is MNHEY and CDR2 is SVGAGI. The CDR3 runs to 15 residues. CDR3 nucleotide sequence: TGTGCCAGCAGCCAAAAGAGGGGGGCGAACACTGAAGCTTTCTTT. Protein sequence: CASSQKRGANTEAFF.

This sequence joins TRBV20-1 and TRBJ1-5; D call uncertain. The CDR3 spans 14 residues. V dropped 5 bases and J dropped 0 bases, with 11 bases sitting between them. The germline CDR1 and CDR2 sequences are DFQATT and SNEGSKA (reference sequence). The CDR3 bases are TGCAGTGCTCGTGCATTGGATAGCAATCAGCCCCAGCATTTT. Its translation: CSARALDSNQPQHF.

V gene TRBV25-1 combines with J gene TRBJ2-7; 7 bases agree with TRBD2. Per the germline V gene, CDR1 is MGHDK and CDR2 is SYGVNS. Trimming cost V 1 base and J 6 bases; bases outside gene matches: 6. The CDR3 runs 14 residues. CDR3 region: CASSELGGVGEQYF. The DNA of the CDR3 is TGTGCCAGCAGTGAATTGGGAGGGGTTGGCGAGCAGTACTTC.

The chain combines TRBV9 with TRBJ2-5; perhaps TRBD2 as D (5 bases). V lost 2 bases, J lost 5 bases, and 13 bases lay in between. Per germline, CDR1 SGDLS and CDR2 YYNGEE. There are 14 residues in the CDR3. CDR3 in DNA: TGTGCCAGCAGCGTGTACGGGGTAGGGGAGACCCAGTACTTC. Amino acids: CASSVYGVGETQYF. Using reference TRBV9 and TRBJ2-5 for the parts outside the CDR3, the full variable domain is DSGVTQTPKHLITATGQRVTLRCSPRSGDLSVYWYQQSLDQGLQFLIQYYNGEERAKGNILERFSAQQFPDLHSELNLSSLELGDSALYFCASSVYGVGETQYFGPGTRLLVL.

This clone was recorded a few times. In DNA form, the CDR3 reads TGCGCCAGCAGCTTGGCGGGGGGACTCCAAGAGACCCAGTACTTC. It is translated as CASSLAGGLQETQYF. The chain has TRBV5-1 and TRBJ2-5; 7 bases align to TRBD2. The CDR3 is made up of 15 amino acids. The V gene's germline CDR1 is SGHRS and CDR2 YFSETQ. Unmatched junction bases numbered 3, after V lost 0 bases and J lost 1 base.

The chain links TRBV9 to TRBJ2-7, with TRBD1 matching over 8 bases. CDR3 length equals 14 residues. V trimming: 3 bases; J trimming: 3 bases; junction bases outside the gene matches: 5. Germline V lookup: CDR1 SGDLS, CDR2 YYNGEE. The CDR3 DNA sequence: TGTGCCAGCAGCGGGGGACAGGATTACTACGAGCAGTACTTC. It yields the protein CASSGGQDYYEQYF.

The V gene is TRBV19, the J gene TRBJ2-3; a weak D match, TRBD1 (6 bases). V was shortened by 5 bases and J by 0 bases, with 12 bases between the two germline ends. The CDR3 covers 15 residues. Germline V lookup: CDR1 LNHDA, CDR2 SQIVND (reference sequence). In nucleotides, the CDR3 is TGTGCCAGTAGTCTGACGGGGACAAGCACAGATACGCAGTATTTT. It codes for CASSLTGTSTDTQYF.

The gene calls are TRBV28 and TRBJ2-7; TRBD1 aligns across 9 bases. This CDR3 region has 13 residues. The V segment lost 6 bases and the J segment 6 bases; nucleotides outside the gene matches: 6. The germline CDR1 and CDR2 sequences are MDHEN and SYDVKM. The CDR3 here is CASRKGQGGEQYF. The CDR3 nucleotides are TGTGCCAGCAGAAAGGGACAGGGTGGCGAGCAGTACTTC.

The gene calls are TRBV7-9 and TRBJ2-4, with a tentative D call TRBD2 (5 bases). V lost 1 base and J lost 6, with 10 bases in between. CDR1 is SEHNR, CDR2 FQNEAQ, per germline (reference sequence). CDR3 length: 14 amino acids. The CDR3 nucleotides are TGTGCCAGCAGCTTAGTTCCGGGATTAAACATTCAGTACTTC. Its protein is CASSLVPGLNIQYF.

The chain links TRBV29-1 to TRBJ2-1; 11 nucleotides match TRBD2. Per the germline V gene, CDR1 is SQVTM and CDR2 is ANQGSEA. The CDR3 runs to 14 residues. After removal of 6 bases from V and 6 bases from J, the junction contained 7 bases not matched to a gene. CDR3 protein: CSVRSGGAGNEQFF. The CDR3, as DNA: TGCAGCGTCCGTAGCGGGGGGGCAGGCAATGAGCAGTTCTTC.

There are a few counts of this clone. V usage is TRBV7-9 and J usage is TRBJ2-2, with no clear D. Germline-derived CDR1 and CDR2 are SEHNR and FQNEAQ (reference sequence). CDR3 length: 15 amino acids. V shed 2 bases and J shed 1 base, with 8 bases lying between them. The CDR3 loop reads CASSLTGQNTGELFF. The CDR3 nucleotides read TGTGCCAGCAGCTTAACCGGGCAGAACACCGGGGAGCTGTTTTTT.

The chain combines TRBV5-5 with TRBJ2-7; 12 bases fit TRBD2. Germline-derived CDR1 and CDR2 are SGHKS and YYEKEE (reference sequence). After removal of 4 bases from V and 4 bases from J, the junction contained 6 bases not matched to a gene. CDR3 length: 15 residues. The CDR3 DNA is TGTGCCAGCAGCGGGAGGACTAGCGGGGTGTACGAGCAGTACTTC. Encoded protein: CASSGRTSGVYEQYF.